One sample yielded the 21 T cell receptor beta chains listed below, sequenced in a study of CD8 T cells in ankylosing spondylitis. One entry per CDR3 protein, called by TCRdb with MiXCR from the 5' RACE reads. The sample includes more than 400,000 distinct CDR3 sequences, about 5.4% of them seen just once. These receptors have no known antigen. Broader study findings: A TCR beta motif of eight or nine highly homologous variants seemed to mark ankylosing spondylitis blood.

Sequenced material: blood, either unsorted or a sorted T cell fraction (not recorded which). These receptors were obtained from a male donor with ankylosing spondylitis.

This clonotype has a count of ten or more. Written as DNA, the CDR3 is TGCGCCAGCAGCTTGGGACAGGGGGTCGATTCACCCCTCCACTTT. This gives the protein CASSLGQGVDSPLHF. The genes are TRBV5-1 and TRBJ1-6, with 9 nucleotides matching TRBD1. Germline CDR1 SGHRS, CDR2 YFSETQ. Trimming took 0 bases from V and 8 from J; bases not matched to a gene: 3. The CDR3 loop spans 15 amino acids.

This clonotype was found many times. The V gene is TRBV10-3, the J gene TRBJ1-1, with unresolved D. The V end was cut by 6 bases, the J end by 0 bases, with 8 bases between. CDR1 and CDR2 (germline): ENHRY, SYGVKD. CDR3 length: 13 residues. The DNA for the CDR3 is TGTGCCATCAGGGGAGGTCTGAACACTGAAGCTTTCTTT. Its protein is CAIRGGLNTEAFF.

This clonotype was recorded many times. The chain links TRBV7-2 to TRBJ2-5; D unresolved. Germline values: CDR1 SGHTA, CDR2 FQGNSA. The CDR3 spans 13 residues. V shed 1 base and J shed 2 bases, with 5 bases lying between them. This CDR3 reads CASSLVLQETQYF. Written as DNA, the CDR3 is TGTGCCAGCAGCTTAGTACTTCAAGAGACCCAGTACTTC.

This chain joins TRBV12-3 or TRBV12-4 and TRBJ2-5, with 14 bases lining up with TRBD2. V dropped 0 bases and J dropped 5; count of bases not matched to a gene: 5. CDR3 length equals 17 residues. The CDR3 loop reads CASSLAGLAGGSETQYF. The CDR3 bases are TGTGCCAGCAGTTTAGCTGGACTAGCGGGGGGTTCGGAGACCCAGTACTTC.

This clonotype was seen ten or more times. The CDR3 loop is CASSLGQASNEQFF. CDR3 coding DNA: TGCGCCAGCAGCTTGGGTCAGGCCTCCAATGAGCAGTTCTTC. The chain recombines TRBV5-1 with TRBJ2-1, with no clear D. This CDR3 has 14 amino acids. Trimming removed 0 bases at V and 6 bases at J, with 10 bases between. Germline CDR1 and CDR2: SGHRS and YFSETQ.

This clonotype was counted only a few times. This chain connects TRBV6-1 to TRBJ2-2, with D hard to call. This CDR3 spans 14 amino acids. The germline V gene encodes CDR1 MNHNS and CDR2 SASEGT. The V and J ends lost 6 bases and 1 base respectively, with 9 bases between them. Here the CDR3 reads CASRPSRNTGELFF. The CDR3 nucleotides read TGTGCCAGCAGACCTTCCAGGAACACCGGGGAGCTGTTTTTT.

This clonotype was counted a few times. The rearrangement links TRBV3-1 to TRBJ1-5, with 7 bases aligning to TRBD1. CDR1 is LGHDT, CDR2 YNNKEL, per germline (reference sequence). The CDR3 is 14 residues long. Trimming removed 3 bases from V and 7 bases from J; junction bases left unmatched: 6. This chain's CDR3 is CASSHRGGGQPQHF. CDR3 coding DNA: TGTGCCAGCAGCCACAGGGGGGGGGGCCAGCCCCAGCATTTT.

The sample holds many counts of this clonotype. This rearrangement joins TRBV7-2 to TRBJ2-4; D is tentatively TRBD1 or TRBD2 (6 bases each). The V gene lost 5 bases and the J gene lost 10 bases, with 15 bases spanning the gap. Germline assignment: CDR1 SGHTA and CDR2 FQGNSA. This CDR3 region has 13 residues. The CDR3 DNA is TGTGCCAGCAGCCTACTGGGGGGCCAAATTCAGTACTTC. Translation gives CASSLLGGQIQYF.

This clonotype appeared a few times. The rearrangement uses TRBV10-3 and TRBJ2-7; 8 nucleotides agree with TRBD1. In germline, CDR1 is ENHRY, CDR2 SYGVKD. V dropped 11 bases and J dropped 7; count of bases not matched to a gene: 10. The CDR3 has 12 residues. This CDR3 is CAALTGAGEQYF. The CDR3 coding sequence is TGTGCCGCATTGACAGGGGCGGGGGAGCAGTACTTC.

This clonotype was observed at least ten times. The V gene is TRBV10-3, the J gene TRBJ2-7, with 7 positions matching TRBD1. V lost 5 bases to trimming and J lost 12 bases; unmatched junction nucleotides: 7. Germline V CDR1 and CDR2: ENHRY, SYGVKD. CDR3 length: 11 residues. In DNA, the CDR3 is TGTGCCATCAGTAGTACAGGGGATTTGTACTTC. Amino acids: CAISSTGDLYF.

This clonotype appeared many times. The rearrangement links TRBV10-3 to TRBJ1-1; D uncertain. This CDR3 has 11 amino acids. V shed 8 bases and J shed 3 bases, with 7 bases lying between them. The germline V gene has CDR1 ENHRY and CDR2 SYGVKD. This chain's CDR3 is CAIAGDTEAFF. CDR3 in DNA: TGTGCCATCGCTGGAGACACTGAAGCTTTCTTT.

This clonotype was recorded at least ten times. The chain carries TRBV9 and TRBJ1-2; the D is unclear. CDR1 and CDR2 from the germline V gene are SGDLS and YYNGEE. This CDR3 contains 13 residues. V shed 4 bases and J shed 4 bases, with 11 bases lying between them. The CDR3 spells CASSPPGSYGYTF. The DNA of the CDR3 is TGTGCCAGCAGCCCTCCTGGGAGCTATGGCTACACCTTC.

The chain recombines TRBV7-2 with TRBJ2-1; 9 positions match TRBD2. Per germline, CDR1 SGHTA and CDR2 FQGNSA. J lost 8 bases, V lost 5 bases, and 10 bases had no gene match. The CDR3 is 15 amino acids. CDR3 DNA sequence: TGTGCCAGCAGCCACAGCGGGGGGAACGGCGATGAGCAGTTCTTC. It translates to CASSHSGGNGDEQFF.

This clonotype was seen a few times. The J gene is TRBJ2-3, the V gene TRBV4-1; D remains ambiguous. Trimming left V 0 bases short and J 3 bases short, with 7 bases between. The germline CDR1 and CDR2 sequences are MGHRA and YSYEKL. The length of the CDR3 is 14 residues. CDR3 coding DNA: TGCGCCAGCAGCCAAGATCCTGTGACAGATACGCAGTATTTT. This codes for CASSQDPVTDTQYF.

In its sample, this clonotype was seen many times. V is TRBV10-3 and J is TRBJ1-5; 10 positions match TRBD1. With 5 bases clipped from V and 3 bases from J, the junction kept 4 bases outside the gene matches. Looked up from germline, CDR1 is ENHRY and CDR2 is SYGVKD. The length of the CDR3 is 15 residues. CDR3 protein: CAISPGQGINQPQHF. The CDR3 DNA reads TGTGCCATCAGTCCGGGACAGGGGATCAATCAGCCCCAGCATTTT.

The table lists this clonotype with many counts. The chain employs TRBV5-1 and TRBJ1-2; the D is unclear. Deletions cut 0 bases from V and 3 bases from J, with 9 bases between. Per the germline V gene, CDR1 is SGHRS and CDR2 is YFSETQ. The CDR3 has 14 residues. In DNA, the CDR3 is TGCGCCAGCAGCTTGGATGTCCTATACTATGGCTACACCTTC. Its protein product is CASSLDVLYYGYTF.

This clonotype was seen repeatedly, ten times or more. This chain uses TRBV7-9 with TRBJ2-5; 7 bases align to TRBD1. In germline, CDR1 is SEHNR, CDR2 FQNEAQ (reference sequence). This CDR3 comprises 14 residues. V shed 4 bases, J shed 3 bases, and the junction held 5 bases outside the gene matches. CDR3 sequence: CASSSGTEKETQYF. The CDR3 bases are TGTGCCAGCAGCTCCGGGACAGAAAAAGAGACCCAGTACTTC.

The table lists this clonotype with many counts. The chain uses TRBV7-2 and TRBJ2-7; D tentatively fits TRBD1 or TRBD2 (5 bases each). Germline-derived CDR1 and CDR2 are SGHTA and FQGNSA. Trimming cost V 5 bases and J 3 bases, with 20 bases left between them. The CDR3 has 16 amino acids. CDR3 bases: TGTGCCAGCAGCAAAGTAGAGGGGCGCGTCGGCTACGAGCAGTACTTC. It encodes CASSKVEGRVGYEQYF.

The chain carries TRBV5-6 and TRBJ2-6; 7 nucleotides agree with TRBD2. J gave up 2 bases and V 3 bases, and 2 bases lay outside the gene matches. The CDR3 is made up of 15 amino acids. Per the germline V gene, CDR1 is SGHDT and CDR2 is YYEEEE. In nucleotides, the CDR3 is TGTGCCAGCAGCTGGGGGAGGGCTGGGGCCAACGTCCTGACTTTC. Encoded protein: CASSWGRAGANVLTF.

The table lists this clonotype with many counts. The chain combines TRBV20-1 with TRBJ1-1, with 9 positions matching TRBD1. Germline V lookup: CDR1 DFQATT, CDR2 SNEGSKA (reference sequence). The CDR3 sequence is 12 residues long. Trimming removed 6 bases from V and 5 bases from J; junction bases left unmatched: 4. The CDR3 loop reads CSARDRETEAFF. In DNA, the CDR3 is TGCAGTGCCCGGGACAGGGAGACTGAAGCTTTCTTT.

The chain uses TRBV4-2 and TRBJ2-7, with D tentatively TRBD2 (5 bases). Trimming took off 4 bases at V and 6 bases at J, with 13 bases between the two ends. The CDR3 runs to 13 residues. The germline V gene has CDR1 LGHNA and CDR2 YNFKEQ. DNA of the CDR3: TGTGCCAGCAGCCCCTCGGGGATGCTCGAGCAGTACTTC. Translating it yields CASSPSGMLEQYF.